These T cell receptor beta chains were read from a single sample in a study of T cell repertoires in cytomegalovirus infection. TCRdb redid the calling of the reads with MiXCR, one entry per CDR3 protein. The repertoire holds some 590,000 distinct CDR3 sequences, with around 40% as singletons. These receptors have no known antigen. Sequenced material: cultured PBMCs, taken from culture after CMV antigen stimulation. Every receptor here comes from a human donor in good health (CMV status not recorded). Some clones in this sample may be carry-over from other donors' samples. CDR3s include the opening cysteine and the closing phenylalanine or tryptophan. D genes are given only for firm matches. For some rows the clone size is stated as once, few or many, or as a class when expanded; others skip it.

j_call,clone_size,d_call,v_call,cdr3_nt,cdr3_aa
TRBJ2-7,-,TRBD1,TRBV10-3,TGTGCCATCAGTGAGCCGGGACAGAGATTAAACGAGCAGTACTTC,CAISEPGQRLNEQYF
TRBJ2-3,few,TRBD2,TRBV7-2,TGTGCCAGCAGCCCGACTAGCGGGAGTTGGGGCACAGATACGCAGTATTTT,CASSPTSGSWGTDTQYF
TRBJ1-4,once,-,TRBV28,TGTGCCATTGGGAATGAAAAACTGTTTTTT,CAIGNEKLFF
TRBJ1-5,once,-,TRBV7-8,TGTGCCAGCAGCTTAGACAGGGCCCATCAGCCCCAGCATTTT,CASSLDRAHQPQHF
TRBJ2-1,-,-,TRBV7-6,TGTGCCAGCAGCGAGGGGGGGAGCTCCTACAATGAGCAGTTCTTC,CASSEGGSSYNEQFF
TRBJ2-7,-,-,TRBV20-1,TGCAGTGCTAGAGGAAACTCCTACGAGCAGTACTTC,CSARGNSYEQYF
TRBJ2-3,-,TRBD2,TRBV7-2,TGTGCCAGCAGCTCACCGACTAGCGGCACAGATACGCAGTATTTT,CASSSPTSGTDTQYF
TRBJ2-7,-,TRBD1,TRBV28,TGTGCCAGCAGTTCTCGGGACAGAGATTCCTACGAGCAGTACTTC,CASSSRDRDSYEQYF
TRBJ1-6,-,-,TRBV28,TGTGCCAGCACCATCGGACACAGTCTTTATAATTCACCCCTCCACTTT,CASTIGHSLYNSPLHF
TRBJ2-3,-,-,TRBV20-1,TGCAGTGCTAGAGCGGGGGCTAGCACAGATACGCAGTATTTT,CSARAGASTDTQYF
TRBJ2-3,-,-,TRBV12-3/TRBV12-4,TGTGCCAGCAGAGCCAATCTAGATACGCAGTATTTT,CASRANLDTQYF
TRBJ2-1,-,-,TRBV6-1,TGTGCCAGCAAGGTGACGAATCCGGGTGAGCAGTTCTTC,CASKVTNPGEQFF
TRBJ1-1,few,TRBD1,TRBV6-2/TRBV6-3,TGTGCCAGCAGACGACCACAGGGGATGAACACTGAAGCTTTCTTT,CASRRPQGMNTEAFF
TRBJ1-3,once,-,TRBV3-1,TGTGCCAGCAGCCAAGGAGGGGCAAACACCATATATTTT,CASSQGGANTIYF
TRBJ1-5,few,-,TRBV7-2,TGTGCCAGCAGCTTAGACGGGACTAGCAATCAGCCCCAGCATTTT,CASSLDGTSNQPQHF
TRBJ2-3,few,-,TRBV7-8,TGTGCCAGCAGCTTAGAGGACGGTGGCTGGGATACGCAGTATTTT,CASSLEDGGWDTQYF
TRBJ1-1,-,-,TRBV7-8,TGTGCCAGCAGTCCCCGGGGGGTGAGGGACACTGAAGCTTTCTTT,CASSPRGVRDTEAFF
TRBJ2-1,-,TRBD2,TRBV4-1,TGCGCCAGCTCCCCGGCGGGAGGGGGGAGCTCCTACAATGAGCAGTTCTTC,CASSPAGGGSSYNEQFF
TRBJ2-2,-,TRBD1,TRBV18,TGTGCCAGCTCACCAGGACAGGGGCCATACACCGGGGAGCTGTTTTTT,CASSPGQGPYTGELFF
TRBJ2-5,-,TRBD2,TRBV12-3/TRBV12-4,TGTGCCAGCAGTCGGACTGGGACTAGCTGGGAGACCCAGTACTTC,CASSRTGTSWETQYF
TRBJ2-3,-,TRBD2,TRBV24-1,TGTGCCACCAGTGATCCTCTAGCGGGGAGCACAGATACGCAGTATTTT,CATSDPLAGSTDTQYF
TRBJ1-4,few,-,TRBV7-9,TGTGCCAGCAGCTTCTCCCAGGGGAATGAAAAACTGTTTTTT,CASSFSQGNEKLFF
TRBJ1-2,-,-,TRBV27,TGTGCCAGCAGTTTATCACCTGACCGCTCAAGGAACTATGGCTACACCTTC,CASSLSPDRSRNYGYTF
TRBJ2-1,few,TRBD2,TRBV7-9,TGTGCCAGCAGCTTCGGTAGCGGGGGGGCCCTGAATGAGCAGTTCTTC,CASSFGSGGALNEQFF
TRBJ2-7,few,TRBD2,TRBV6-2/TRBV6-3,TGTGCCAGCAGTGTCAGGACTAGAGGGGTCGAGCAGTACTTC,CASSVRTRGVEQYF
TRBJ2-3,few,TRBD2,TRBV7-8,TGTGCCAGCAGCCCTCCCGGACTAGAAGCAGATACGCAGTATTTT,CASSPPGLEADTQYF
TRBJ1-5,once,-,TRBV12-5,TGTGCTAGTGGTTTGGTAGTAATTGCTGATAGCAATCAGCCCCAGCATTTT,CASGLVVIADSNQPQHF
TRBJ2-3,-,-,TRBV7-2,TGTGCCAGCAGCTTAGGTTTTCCAGGGGTGGATACGCAGTATTTT,CASSLGFPGVDTQYF
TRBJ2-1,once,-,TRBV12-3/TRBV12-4,TGTGCCAGCAGTCGACCGAAGTATTACAATGAGCAGTTCTTC,CASSRPKYYNEQFF
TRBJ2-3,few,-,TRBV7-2,TGTGCCAGCAGCGTCCTACTAGGGGGAGAGGATACGCAGTATTTT,CASSVLLGGEDTQYF
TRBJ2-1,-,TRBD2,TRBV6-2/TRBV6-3,TGTGCCAGCAGCCCCCCCCCTCGAGCGGGAGTAGACAATGAGCAGTTCTTC,CASSPPPRAGVDNEQFF
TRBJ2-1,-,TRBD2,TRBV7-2,TGTGCCAGCAGTCCCACACTAGCGGGAGGGGGTGAGCAGTTCTTC,CASSPTLAGGGEQFF
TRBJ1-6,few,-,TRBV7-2,TGTGCCAGCAGCTCCCTGCAGCGGCCCCTTGGAAATTCACCCCTCCACTTT,CASSSLQRPLGNSPLHF
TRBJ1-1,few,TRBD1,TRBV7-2,TGTGCCAGCAGCACCCGGACAGGCCCGAACACTGAAGCTTTCTTT,CASSTRTGPNTEAFF
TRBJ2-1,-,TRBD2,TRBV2,TGTGCCAGCAGTGAACTAGCGGGAGTTAATGAGCAGTTCTTC,CASSELAGVNEQFF
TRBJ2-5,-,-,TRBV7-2,TGTGCCAGCAGCTTAATTGGGGGCGCTAGCGGAGAGCAAGAGACCCAGTACTTC,CASSLIGGASGEQETQYF
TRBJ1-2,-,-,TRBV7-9,TGTGCCAGCAGCCCAGGGTGGGGGTCAGCCTATGGCTACACCTTC,CASSPGWGSAYGYTF
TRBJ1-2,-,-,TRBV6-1,TGTGCCAGTACAGAACAGGGTGCGATTAACTATGGCTACACCTTC,CASTEQGAINYGYTF